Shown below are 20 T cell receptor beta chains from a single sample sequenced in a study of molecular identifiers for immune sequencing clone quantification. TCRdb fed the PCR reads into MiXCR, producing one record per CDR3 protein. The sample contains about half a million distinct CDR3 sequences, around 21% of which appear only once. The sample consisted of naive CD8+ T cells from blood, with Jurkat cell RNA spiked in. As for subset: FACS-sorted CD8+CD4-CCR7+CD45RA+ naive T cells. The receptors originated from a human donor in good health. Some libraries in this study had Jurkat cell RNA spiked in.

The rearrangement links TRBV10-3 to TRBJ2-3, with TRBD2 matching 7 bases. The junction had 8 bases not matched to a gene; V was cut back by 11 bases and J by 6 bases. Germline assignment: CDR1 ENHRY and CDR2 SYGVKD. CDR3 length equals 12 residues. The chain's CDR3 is CAGGGEVDTQYF. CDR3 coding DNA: TGTGCCGGGGGGGGGGAAGTGGATACGCAGTATTTT.

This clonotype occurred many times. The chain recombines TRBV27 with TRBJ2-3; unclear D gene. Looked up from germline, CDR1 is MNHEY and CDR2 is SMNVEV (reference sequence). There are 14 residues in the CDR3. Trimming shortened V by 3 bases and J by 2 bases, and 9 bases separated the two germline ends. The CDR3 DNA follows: TGTGCCAGCAGTTTGTCAGAGTTCACAGATACGCAGTATTTT. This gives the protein CASSLSEFTDTQYF.

CDR3 DNA sequence: TGTGCCAGCAGCTTACTTGCGGGAGGGTCAAATGAGCAGTTCTTC. This sequence encodes CASSLLAGGSNEQFF. This chain uses TRBV7-2 with TRBJ2-1, with 9 bases aligning to TRBD2. V lost 2 bases, J lost 7 bases, and 6 bases stayed unmatched. CDR1 is SGHTA, CDR2 FQGNSA, per germline. The CDR3 consists of 15 residues.

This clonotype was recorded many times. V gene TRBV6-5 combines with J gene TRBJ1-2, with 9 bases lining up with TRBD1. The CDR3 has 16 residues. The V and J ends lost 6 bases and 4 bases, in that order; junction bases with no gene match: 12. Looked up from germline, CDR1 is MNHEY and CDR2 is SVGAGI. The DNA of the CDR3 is TGTGCCAGCAGCCCCTGGACAGGGGAACGAGCCTATGGCTACACCTTC. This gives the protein CASSPWTGERAYGYTF.

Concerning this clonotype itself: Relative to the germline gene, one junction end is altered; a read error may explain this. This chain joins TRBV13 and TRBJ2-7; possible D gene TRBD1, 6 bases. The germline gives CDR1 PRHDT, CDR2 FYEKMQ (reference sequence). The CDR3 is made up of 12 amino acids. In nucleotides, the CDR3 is TGTGTCAGCAGCTCGCAGGGGTACGAGCAGTACTTC. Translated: CVSSSQGYEQYF.

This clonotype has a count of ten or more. In nucleotides, the CDR3 is TGTGCCAGCAGCTTAGCAGGGGCGTATCACGAGCAGTACTTC. Its translation: CASSLAGAYHEQYF. The chain has TRBV7-9 and TRBJ2-7, with D possibly matching TRBD1 (5 bases). Trimming cost V 0 bases and J 5 bases, with 11 bases left between them. Germline CDR1 SEHNR, CDR2 FQNEAQ (reference sequence). The CDR3 extends over 14 amino acids.

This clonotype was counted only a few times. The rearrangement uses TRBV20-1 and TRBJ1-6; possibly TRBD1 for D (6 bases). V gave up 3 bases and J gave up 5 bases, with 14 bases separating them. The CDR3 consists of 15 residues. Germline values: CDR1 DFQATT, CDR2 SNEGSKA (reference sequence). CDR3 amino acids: CSARGGGPDNSPLHF. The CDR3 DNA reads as TGCAGTGCTAGGGGGGGGGGCCCCGATAATTCACCCCTCCACTTT.

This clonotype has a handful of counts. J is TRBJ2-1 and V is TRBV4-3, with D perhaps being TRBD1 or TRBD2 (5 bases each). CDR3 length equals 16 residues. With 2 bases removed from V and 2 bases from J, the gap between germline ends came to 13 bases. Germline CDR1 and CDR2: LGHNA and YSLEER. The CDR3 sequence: CASSQNRDPTYNEQFF. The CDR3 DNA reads TGCGCCAGCAGCCAAAACCGGGACCCGACCTACAATGAGCAGTTCTTC.

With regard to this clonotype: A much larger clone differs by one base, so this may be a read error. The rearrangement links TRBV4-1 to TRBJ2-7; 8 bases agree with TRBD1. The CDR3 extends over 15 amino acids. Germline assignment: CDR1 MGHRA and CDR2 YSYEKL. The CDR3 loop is CASSQEDRDTYDQYF. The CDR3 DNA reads TGCGCCAGCAGCCAAGAGGACAGGGACACCTACGATCAGTACTTC.

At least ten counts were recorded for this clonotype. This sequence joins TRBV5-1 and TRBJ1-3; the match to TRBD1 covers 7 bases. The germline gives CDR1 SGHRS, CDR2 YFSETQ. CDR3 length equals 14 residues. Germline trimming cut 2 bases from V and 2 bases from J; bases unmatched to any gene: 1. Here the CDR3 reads CASSFDRAGNTIYF. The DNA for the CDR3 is TGCGCCAGCAGCTTCGACAGGGCTGGAAACACCATATATTTT.

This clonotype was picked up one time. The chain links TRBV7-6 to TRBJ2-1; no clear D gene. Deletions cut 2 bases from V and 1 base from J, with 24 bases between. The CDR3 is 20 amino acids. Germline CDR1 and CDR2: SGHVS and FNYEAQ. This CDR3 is CASSLLSAEPRQVSYNEQFF. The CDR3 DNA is TGTGCCAGCAGCTTACTCTCGGCGGAGCCAAGGCAAGTTTCCTACAATGAGCAGTTCTTC.

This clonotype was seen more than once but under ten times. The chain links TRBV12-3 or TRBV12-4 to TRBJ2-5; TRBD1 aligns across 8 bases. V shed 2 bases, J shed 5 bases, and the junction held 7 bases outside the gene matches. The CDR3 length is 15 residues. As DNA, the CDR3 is TGTGCCAGCAGTTTATACAGGGGGGTTGGGGAGACCCAGTACTTC. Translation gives CASSLYRGVGETQYF.

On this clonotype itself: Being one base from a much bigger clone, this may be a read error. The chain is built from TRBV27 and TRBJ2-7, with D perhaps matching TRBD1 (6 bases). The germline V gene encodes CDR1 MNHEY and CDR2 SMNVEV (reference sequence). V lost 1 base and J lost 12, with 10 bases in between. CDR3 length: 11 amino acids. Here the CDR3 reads CASSLFTGRYF. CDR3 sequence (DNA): TGTGCCAGCAGTTTATTCACAGGGAGGTACTTC.

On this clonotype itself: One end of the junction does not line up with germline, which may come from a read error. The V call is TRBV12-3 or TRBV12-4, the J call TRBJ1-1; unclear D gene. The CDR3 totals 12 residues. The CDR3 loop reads CASSLSGTEASF. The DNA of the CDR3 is TGTGCCAGCAGTTTATCGGGCACTGAAGCTTCCTTT.

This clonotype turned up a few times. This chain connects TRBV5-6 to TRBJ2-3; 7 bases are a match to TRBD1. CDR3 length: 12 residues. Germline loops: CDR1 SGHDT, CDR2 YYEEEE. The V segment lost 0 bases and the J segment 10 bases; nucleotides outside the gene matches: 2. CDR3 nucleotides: TGTGCCAGCAGCTTGGGGGACAGCGCGCAGTATTTT. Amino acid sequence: CASSLGDSAQYF.

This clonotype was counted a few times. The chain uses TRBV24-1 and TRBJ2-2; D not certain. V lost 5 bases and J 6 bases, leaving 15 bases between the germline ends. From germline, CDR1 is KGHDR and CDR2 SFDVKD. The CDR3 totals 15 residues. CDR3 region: CATSADNTRAGELFF. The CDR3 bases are TGTGCCACCAGTGCTGACAACACCCGGGCCGGGGAGCTGTTTTTT.

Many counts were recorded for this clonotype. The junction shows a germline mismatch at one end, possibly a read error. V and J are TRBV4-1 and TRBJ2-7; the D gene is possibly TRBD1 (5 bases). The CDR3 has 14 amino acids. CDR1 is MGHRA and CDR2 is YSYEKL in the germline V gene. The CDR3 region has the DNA TGCGCCAGCAGCCAAGAGATTGCGACAGCCAACAAGGTCTTC. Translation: CASSQEIATANKVF.

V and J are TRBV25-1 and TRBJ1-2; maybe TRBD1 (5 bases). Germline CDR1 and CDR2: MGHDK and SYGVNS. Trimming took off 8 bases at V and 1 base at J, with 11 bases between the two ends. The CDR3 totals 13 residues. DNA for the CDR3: TGTGCCAGCTACTCCAGGGATAACTATGGCTACACCTTC. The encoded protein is CASYSRDNYGYTF.

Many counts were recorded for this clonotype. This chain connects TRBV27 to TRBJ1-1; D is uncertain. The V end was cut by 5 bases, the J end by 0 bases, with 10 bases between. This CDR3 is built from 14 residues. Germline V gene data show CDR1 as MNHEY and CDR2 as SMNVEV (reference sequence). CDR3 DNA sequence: TGTGCCAGCAGTCAACTAACCCTGAACACTGAAGCTTTCTTT. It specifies CASSQLTLNTEAFF.

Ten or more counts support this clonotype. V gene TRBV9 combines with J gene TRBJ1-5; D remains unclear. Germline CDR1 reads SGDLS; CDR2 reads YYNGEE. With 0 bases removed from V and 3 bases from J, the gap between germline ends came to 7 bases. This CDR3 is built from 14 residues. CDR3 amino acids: CASSVGADNQPQHF. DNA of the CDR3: TGTGCCAGCAGCGTAGGAGCAGACAATCAGCCCCAGCATTTT.